The 17 T cell receptor beta chains reported below all come from one sample, sequenced in a study of Tregs in tolerant kidney transplant recipients (dated by TCRdb to about 2019). The antigens these receptors bind are not known. Library construction relied on the immunoSEQ multiplex PCR assay. TCRdb took this table from immuneACCESS and kept in-frame rearrangements with V and J called. Such tables lack part of the clones; where checked against another copy, unresolved V genes explain under half of the gap, and the rest is unexplained. Recorded for this sample are over 4,000 clones; 35% to 50% of them occurred a single time. Jointly, the top ten make up nearly 6% of the sample. The source material was CD8+ T cells from blood cultured with allogeneic cells. Receptors were obtained from a human donor in good health.

Sample share makes this clone large. This chain joins TRBV7-9 and TRBJ1-2; D might be TRBD1 (5 bases). CDR3 size: 15 residues. Germline V lookup: CDR1 SEHNR, CDR2 FQNEAQ (reference sequence). V dropped 4 bases and J dropped 3 bases, with 15 bases sitting between them. CDR3 nucleotides: TGTGCCAGCAGCTGGGGACCTCTGGACGACTATGGCTACACCTTC. Translating gives CASSWGPLDDYGYTF.

This CDR3 is CASSLLPQPSYNSPLHF. The CDR3 coding sequence is TGTGCCAGCAGCTTACTTCCCCAACCTTCCTATAATTCACCCCTCCACTTT. The chain has TRBV11-3 and TRBJ1-6; D is undetermined. The germline gives CDR1 SGHNT, CDR2 YENEEA. This CDR3 region has 17 residues. The germline V and J ends were trimmed by 2 bases and 1 base, with 12 bases remaining between them.

Relative to its sample, this clone is medium-sized. The chain recombines TRBV30 with TRBJ1-1; no reliable D call. The CDR3 has 14 amino acids. The V gene's germline CDR1 is GTSNPN and CDR2 SVGIG (reference sequence). The V end was cut by 0 bases, the J end by 0 bases, with 8 bases between. The CDR3 bases are TGTGCCTGGAGTGTGGGGTCTCTGAACACTGAAGCTTTCTTT. This translates into CAWSVGSLNTEAFF.

This clone is labeled as large (0.1 to 1%). The chain is built from TRBV12-5 and TRBJ1-2; D uncertain. The CDR3 is 14 amino acids. V was trimmed by 1 base and J by 3 bases, leaving 9 bases between them. The germline V gene has CDR1 LGHNT and CDR2 FRNRAP. The CDR3 DNA reads TGTGCTAGTGGTTTGGGGACCCCTCACTATGGCTACACCTTC. Amino acids: CASGLGTPHYGYTF.

V gene TRBV7-1 combines with J gene TRBJ2-7, with unresolved D. TRBV7-1 has ORF status, its function being uncertain. This CDR3 has 10 residues. The germline V and J ends were trimmed by 4 bases and 6 bases, with 4 bases remaining between them. The CDR3 here is CASSLLEQYF. The DNA of the CDR3 is TGTGCCAGCAGCTTACTCGAGCAGTACTTC.

This clone was seen only a few times. The gene calls are TRBV6-5 and TRBJ1-3; D is possibly TRBD1 (5 bases). Trimming took 0 bases from V and 4 from J, leaving 10 bases between them. Per the germline V gene, CDR1 is MNHEY and CDR2 is SVGAGI. The CDR3 runs to 15 residues. The CDR3 bases are TGTGCCAGCAGTTACTCGGTGGGGGACGGAAACACCATATATTTT. It translates to CASSYSVGDGNTIYF.

The rearrangement joins TRBV6-5 to TRBJ2-7; 9 positions match TRBD2. V lost 6 bases, J lost 3 bases, and 9 bases stayed unmatched. Germline assignment: CDR1 MNHEY and CDR2 SVGAGI. CDR3 length equals 15 residues. The CDR3 sequence: CASSLERGVVYEQYF. CDR3 in DNA: TGTGCCAGCAGCTTGGAGCGGGGGGTTGTCTACGAGCAGTACTTC.

In nucleotides, the CDR3 is TGTGCCAGCAGCTTAGCAGGGAGTAGCACAGATACGCAGTATTTT. Its translation: CASSLAGSSTDTQYF. The chain carries TRBV7-2 and TRBJ2-3; possibly TRBD2 for D (5 bases). Looked up from germline, CDR1 is SGHTA and CDR2 is FQGNSA. The CDR3 loop spans 15 amino acids. V dropped 0 bases and J dropped 0 bases, with 7 bases sitting between them. The full variable domain, in which reference TRBV7-2 and TRBJ2-3 provide the parts outside the CDR3, is GAGVSQSPSNKVTEKGKDVELRCDPISGHTALYWYRQSLGQGLEFLIYFQGNSAPDKSGLPSDRFSAERTGGSVSTLTIQRTQQEDSAVYLCASSLAGSSTDTQYFGPGTRLTVL.

With regard to this clone: A far larger clone is only one base removed, so a read error is likely. Additional DNA sequences in this sample encode the identical CDR3. The chain uses TRBV5-1 and TRBJ2-7, with D possibly being TRBD1 or TRBD2 (6 bases each). Germline CDR1 reads SGHRS; CDR2 reads YFSETQ. Trimming removed 1 base from V and 6 bases from J, with 11 bases in between. The CDR3 is 13 residues long. CDR3 DNA sequence: TGCGCCAGCAGCTTGTTTGGGGGGCTCGAGCAGTACTTC. Its protein product is CASSLFGGLEQYF.

This chain links TRBV30 with TRBJ2-3; D may be TRBD1 (6 bases). The V end lost 2 bases, the J end lost 1 base, and 10 bases lay between the germline ends. CDR3 length: 14 residues. Germline V lookup: CDR1 GTSNPN, CDR2 SVGIG (reference sequence). DNA for the CDR3: TGTGCCTGGAGTAGGGGGTACCGCACAGATACGCAGTATTTT. Translated: CAWSRGYRTDTQYF.

V gene TRBV19 combines with J gene TRBJ2-7, with 9 nucleotides matching TRBD2. Germline-derived CDR1 and CDR2 are LNHDA and SQIVND (reference sequence). The CDR3 is made up of 15 amino acids. Trimming at V came to 2 bases and at J to 2 bases, leaving 4 bases not matched to a gene. The CDR3 DNA reads as TGTGCCAGTAGTATATCTAGCGGGATTACCTACGAGCAGTACTTC. Protein sequence: CASSISSGITYEQYF.

This clone was counted at least ten times. The chain uses TRBV7-8 and TRBJ2-3, with 10 bases lining up with TRBD1. Germline CDR1 is SGHVS and CDR2 is FQNEAQ. The CDR3 length is 17 residues. With 0 bases clipped from V and 1 base from J, the junction kept 4 bases outside the gene matches. CDR3 sequence: CASSLAGGTGGTDTQYF. The DNA of the CDR3 is TGTGCCAGCAGCTTAGCGGGTGGGACAGGGGGCACAGATACGCAGTATTTT.

This clone came up a few times. The chain recombines TRBV9 with TRBJ2-1, with 10 bases that match TRBD2. The CDR3 is made up of 15 amino acids. J was trimmed by 10 bases and V by 0 bases; bases with no gene match: 7. The germline gives CDR1 SGDLS, CDR2 YYNGEE. For the CDR3, the DNA is TGTGCCAGCAGCGTAGCAGCGGGGGGGCCCGGGGAGCAGTTCTTC. This sequence encodes CASSVAAGGPGEQFF. The full variable domain, rest sourced from reference TRBV9 and TRBJ2-1, is DSGVTQTPKHLITATGQRVTLRCSPRSGDLSVYWYQQSLDQGLQFLIQYYNGEERAKGNILERFSAQQFPDLHSELNLSSLELGDSALYFCASSVAAGGPGEQFFGPGTRLTVL.

This clone is medium-sized (0.01 to 0.1%) in the sample. The chain has TRBV7-9 and TRBJ2-6; 9 bases are shared with TRBD1. The CDR3 sequence is 16 residues long. Looked up from germline, CDR1 is SEHNR and CDR2 is FQNEAQ (reference sequence). The V and J ends lost 4 bases and 7 bases, in that order; junction bases with no gene match: 8. The CDR3 DNA reads TGTGCCAGCAGCTCCCCACAGGGGGCAGGAGCCAACGTCCTGACTTTC. Translating it yields CASSSPQGAGANVLTF.

This clone rates as medium-sized (0.01 to 0.1%). In the same sample, other DNA sequences code for this CDR3. The rearrangement links TRBV9 to TRBJ2-7; 7 bases are shared with TRBD1. V gave up 4 bases and J gave up 1 base; unmatched junction bases: 2. Per germline, CDR1 SGDLS and CDR2 YYNGEE. CDR3 length equals 13 residues. The CDR3 sequence: CASSMGQSYEQYF. CDR3 nucleotides: TGTGCCAGCAGCATGGGACAGTCCTACGAGCAGTACTTC.

This chain joins TRBV5-1 and TRBJ2-2; 10 bases agree with TRBD1. The germline CDR1 and CDR2 sequences are SGHRS and YFSETQ. The length of the CDR3 is 17 residues. J was trimmed by 8 bases and V by 3 bases; bases with no gene match: 13. CDR3 nucleotides: TGCGCCAGCAGCTCCTACACCCGGGACAGGGGTGCGGGGGAGCTGTTTTTT. This translates into CASSSYTRDRGAGELFF.

This chain links TRBV21-1 with TRBJ1-2; TRBD1, the table's D call, was not compared with the DNA. TRBV21-1 is a recognized pseudogene. The CDR3 totals 16 residues. The CDR3 nucleotides are TGTGCCAGCAGCTACGTGCCGACAGGCTCCCTCTATGGCTACACCTTC. Its translation is CASSYVPTGSLYGYTF.